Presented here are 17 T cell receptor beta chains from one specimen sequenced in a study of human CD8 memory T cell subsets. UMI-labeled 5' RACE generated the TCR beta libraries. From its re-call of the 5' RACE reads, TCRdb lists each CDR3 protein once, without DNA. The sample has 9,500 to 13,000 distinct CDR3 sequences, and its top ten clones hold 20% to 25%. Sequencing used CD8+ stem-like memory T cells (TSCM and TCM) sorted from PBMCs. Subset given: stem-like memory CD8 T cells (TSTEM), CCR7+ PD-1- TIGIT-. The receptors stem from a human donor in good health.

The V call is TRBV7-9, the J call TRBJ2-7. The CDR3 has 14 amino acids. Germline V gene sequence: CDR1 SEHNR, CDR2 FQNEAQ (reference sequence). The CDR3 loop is CASSLTLAFDEQYF.

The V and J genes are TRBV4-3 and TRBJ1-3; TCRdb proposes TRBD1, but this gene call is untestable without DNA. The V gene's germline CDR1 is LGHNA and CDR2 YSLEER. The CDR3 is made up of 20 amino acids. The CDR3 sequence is CASSQAADRGRRFGGNTIYF.

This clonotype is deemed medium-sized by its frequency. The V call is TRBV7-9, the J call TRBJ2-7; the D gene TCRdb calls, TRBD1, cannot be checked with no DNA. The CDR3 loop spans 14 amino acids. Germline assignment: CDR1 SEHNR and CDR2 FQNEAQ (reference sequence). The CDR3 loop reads CASSPRDRVYEQYF.

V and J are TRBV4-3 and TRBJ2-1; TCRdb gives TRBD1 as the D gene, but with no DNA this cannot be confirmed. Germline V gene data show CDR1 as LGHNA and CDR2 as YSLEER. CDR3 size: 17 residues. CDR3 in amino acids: CASSQDRAGGGYNEQFF.

CDR3: CASSQPGLAGSDTQYF. The J gene is TRBJ2-3, the V gene TRBV27; TCRdb proposes TRBD2, but this gene call is untestable without DNA. Per germline, CDR1 MNHEY and CDR2 SMNVEV (reference sequence). The CDR3 totals 16 residues.

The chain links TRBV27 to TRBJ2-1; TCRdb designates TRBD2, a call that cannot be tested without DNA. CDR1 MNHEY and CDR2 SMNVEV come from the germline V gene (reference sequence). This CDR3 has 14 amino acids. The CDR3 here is CASRIAGGYNEQFF.

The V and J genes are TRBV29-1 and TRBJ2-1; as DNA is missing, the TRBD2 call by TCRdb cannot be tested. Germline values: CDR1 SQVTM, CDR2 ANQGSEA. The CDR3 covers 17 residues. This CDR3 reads CSADGQGTSGYYNEQFF.

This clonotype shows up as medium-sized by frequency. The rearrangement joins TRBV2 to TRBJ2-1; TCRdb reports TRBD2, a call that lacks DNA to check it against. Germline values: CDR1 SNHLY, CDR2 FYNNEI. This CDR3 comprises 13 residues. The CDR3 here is CASKLAGYNEQFF. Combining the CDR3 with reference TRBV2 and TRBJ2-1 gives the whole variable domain EPEVTQTPSHQVTQMGQEVILRCVPISNHLYFYWYRQILGQKVEFLVSFYNNEISEKSEIFDDQFSVERPDGSNFTLKIRSTKLEDSAMYFCASKLAGYNEQFFGPGTRLTVL.

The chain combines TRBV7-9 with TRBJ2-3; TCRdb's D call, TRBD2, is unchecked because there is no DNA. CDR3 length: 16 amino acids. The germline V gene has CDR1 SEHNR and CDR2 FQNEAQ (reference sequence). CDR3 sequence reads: CASSQPREGRPDTQYF.

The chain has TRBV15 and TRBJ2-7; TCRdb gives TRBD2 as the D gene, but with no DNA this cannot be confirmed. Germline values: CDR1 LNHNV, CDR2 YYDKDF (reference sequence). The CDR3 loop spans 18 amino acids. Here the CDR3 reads CATSLTLSTGTSGPEQYF.

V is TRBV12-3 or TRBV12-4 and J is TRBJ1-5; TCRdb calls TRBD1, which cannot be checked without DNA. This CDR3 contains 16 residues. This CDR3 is CASSLVARSSNQPQHF.

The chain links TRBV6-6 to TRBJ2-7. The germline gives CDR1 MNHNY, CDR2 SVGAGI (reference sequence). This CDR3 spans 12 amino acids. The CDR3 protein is CASRNPDDEQYF.

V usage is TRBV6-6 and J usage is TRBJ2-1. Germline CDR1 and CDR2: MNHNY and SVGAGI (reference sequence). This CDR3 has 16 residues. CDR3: CASSSLGSAPYNEQFF.

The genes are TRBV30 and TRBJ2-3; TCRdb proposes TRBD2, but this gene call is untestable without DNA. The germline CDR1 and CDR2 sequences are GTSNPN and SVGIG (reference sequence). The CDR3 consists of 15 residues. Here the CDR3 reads CAWSPGASPTDTQYF.

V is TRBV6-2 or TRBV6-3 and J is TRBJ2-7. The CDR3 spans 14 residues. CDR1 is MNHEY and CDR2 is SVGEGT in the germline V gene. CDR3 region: CASSYVYGAYEQYF.

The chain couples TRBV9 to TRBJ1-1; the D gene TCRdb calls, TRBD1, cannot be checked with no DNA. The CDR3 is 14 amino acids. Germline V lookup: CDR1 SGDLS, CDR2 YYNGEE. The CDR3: CASSPTGGYTEAFF.

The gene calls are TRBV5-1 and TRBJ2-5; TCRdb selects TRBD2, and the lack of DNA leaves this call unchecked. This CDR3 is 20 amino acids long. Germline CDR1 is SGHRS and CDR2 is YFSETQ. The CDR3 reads CASSLIHPNGLLATQETQYF.